The T cell receptor (beta chain) described here comes from a study of CD8+CD57+ T cells in acquired aplastic anemia. Study-level results: Between the patient and control groups, CD8+ Simpson's diversity did not differ significantly.

Genomic DNA templated the TCR beta VDJ and CDR3 profiling. In TCRdb, the reads were re-called with MiXCR into one record per CDR3 protein. The repertoire holds about 71,000 distinct CDR3 sequences, with around half as singletons. Concerning this clonotype itself: As yet, its antigen is unknown. This clone may be a read error of a much larger clone one base away.

Per germline, CDR1 LGHNT and CDR2 FRNRAP. The CDR3 contains 15 residues. The sample taken for sequencing was sorted CD4+, CD8+, or CD8+CD57+ T cells (not recorded which) from PBMCs. The chain couples TRBV12-5 to TRBJ2-1; D is ambiguous. The TCR sequence derives from a human donor in good health, serving as a control. The chain's CDR3 is CASGLPPLVRNGQFF. In DNA, the CDR3 is TGTGCTAGTGGTTTGCCACCGCTCGTCCGCAATGGGCAGTTCTTC.